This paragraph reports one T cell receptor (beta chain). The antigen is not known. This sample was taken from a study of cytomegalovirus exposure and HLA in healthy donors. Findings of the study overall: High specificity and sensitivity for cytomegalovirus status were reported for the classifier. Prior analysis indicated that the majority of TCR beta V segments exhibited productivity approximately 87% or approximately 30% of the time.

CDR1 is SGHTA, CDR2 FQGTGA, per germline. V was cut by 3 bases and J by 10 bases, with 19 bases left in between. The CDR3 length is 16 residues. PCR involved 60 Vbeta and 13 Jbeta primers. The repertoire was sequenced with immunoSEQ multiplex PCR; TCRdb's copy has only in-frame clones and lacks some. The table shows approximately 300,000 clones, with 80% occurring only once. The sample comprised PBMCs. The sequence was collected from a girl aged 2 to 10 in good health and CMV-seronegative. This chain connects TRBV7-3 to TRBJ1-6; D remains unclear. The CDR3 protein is CASSFCTGFRVSPLHF. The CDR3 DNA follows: TGTGCCAGCAGCTTCTGTACTGGGTTTCGGGTATCACCCCTCCACTTT.